The clone carrying this T cell receptor (beta chain) occurred many times. The sample belongs to a study of T cells of healthy individuals. V trimming: 1 base; J trimming: 1 base; junction bases outside the gene matches: 5. The germline V gene encodes CDR1 MGHRA and CDR2 YSYEKL. This CDR3 region has 17 residues. TCRdb analysed the 5' RACE reads with MiXCR anew, one entry per CDR3 protein. The table has over 40,000 distinct CDR3 sequences, about 5% seen once. This clonotype originated in a human donor in good health. This chain links TRBV4-1 with TRBJ2-1, with 9 bases aligning to TRBD2. The CDR3 DNA follows: TGCGCCAGCAGCCAAGGGAGTAGCGGGGGATCCTACAATGAGCAGTTCTTC. This codes for CASSQGSSGGSYNEQFF.